This passage covers 29 T cell receptor beta chains from one sample sequenced in a study of cytomegalovirus exposure and HLA in healthy donors. Researchers ran the PCR with 60 Vbeta and 13 Jbeta primers. The method was immunoSEQ multiplex PCR; TCRdb's version includes in-frame clones alone and lacks a portion of them. The sample records 150,000 to 200,000 clones, 60% to 85% being singletons. Sequenced: PBMCs. Source of these receptors: a woman between 35 and 50 years old in good health and CMV-seronegative.

The chain carries TRBV6-1 and TRBJ1-4; 11 bases are a match to TRBD1. The CDR3 loop spans 14 amino acids. The germline V gene encodes CDR1 MNHNS and CDR2 SASEGT. Trimming cost V 5 bases and J 8 bases; bases outside gene matches: 4. The CDR3 loop is CASSSGTGGEKLFF. As DNA, the CDR3 is TGTGCCAGCAGTTCCGGGACAGGGGGGGAAAAACTGTTTTTT.

This chain joins TRBV7-2 and TRBJ1-5; a possible D gene is TRBD1 (5 bases). The CDR3 covers 15 residues. Germline values: CDR1 SGHTA, CDR2 FQGNSA. Trimming shortened V by 4 bases and J by 6 bases, and 16 bases separated the two germline ends. The DNA of the CDR3 is TGTGCCAGCAGCTCCCTGGGGCTTACGGGTCAGCCCCAGCATTTT. This translates into CASSSLGLTGQPQHF.

The chain is built from TRBV9 and TRBJ1-1, with a possible D match to TRBD1 (5 bases). The CDR3 is 15 residues long. Germline lookup yields CDR1 SGDLS and CDR2 YYNGEE. The V gene lost 4 bases and the J gene lost 4 bases, with 17 bases spanning the gap. The CDR3 sequence: CASSPWSGGGTEAFF. The CDR3 region has the DNA TGTGCCAGCAGCCCCTGGTCGGGGGGAGGCACTGAAGCTTTCTTT.

The CDR3 DNA reads as TGTGCCAGCAGGGGCTTACACGGGGTACCTCACAATGAGCAGTTCTTC. Encoded protein: CASRGLHGVPHNEQFF. The chain combines TRBV6-6 with TRBJ2-1, with D perhaps TRBD2 (5 bases). The CDR3 totals 16 residues. Trimming removed 6 bases at V and 5 bases at J, with 20 bases between. Germline lookup yields CDR1 MNHNY and CDR2 SVGAGI (reference sequence).

The chain carries TRBV6-5 and TRBJ1-1, with no clear D. The CDR3 has 12 residues. V was shortened by 4 bases and J by 5 bases, with 8 bases between the two germline ends. Looked up from germline, CDR1 is MNHEY and CDR2 is SVGAGI. The CDR3 region has the DNA TGTGCCAGCAGTTTTCGGGGAACTGAAGCTTTCTTT. Translated: CASSFRGTEAFF.

This rearrangement joins TRBV30 to TRBJ1-1; D unresolved. This CDR3 is built from 13 residues. V lost 2 bases and J 1 base, leaving 8 bases between the germline ends. Germline V CDR1 and CDR2: GTSNPN, SVGIG (reference sequence). The CDR3: CAWSFTENTEAFF. CDR3 bases: TGTGCCTGGAGTTTCACAGAGAACACTGAAGCTTTCTTT.

The chain joins TRBV6-5 to TRBJ1-2; no firm D call. CDR3 length: 12 residues. Germline-derived CDR1 and CDR2 are MNHEY and SVGAGI. The V end lost 7 bases, the J end lost 10 bases, and 16 bases lay between the germline ends. In DNA form, the CDR3 reads TGTGCCAGCAACGGGAGGCCGGGGAACTACACCTTC. Translated, it gives CASNGRPGNYTF.

This chain joins TRBV5-6 and TRBJ2-5, with 8 bases fitting TRBD1. This CDR3 has 15 residues. Looked up from germline, CDR1 is SGHDT and CDR2 is YYEEEE. V trimming: 4 bases; J trimming: 0 bases; junction bases outside the gene matches: 5. The CDR3 spells CASSPPGGYQETQYF. The CDR3 region has the DNA TGTGCCAGCAGCCCCCCAGGGGGCTACCAAGAGACCCAGTACTTC.

The rearrangement uses TRBV2 and TRBJ1-5; no reliable D call. Trimming cost V 2 bases and J 5 bases, with 16 bases left between them. The CDR3 totals 16 residues. Per the germline V gene, CDR1 is SNHLY and CDR2 is FYNNEI. Written as DNA, the CDR3 is TGTGCCAGCAGTGAACTGGCGGGCGCCTCGTATCAGCCCCAGCATTTT. Residues: CASSELAGASYQPQHF.

This chain links TRBV5-1 with TRBJ2-2, with 7 bases lining up with TRBD1. Unmatched junction bases numbered 11, after V lost 1 base and J lost 8 bases. Germline V gene data show CDR1 as SGHRS and CDR2 as YFSETQ. The CDR3 covers 16 residues. As DNA, the CDR3 is TGCGCCAGCAGCTTGAGGTCAGGGGGTCGATCTGGGGAGCTGTTTTTT. Protein: CASSLRSGGRSGELFF.

This chain connects TRBV10-3 to TRBJ1-1; perhaps TRBD1 as D (5 bases). Germline CDR1 reads ENHRY; CDR2 reads SYGVKD. Deletions cut 7 bases from V and 0 bases from J, with 9 bases between. The length of the CDR3 is 13 residues. CDR3 in amino acids: CAITGLLNTEAFF. The CDR3 nucleotides read TGTGCCATCACGGGACTTCTGAACACTGAAGCTTTCTTT.

The V gene is TRBV19, the J gene TRBJ1-2, with TRBD1 as a possible D gene (5 bases). Between the trimmed V and J ends, which lost 9 bases and 5 bases, there was a span of 22 bases. Germline CDR1 is LNHDA and CDR2 is SQIVND (reference sequence). CDR3 length: 15 residues. In DNA, the CDR3 is TGTGCCAGCCGTAGCGGGGCAGGAGGATCTTATGGCTACACCTTC. It specifies CASRSGAGGSYGYTF. The complete variable domain, with remaining parts taken from reference TRBV19 and TRBJ1-2, reads DGGITQSPKYLFRKEGQNVTLSCEQNLNHDAMYWYRQDPGQGLRLIYYSQIVNDFQKGDIAEGYSVSREKKESFPLTVTSAQKNPTAFYLCASRSGAGGSYGYTFGSGTRLTVV.

This clone was detected a few times. V and J are TRBV7-2 and TRBJ2-3; 13 bases agree with TRBD2. CDR3 length equals 16 residues. V trimming: 1 base; J trimming: 8 bases; junction bases outside the gene matches: 6. Germline lookup yields CDR1 SGHTA and CDR2 FQGNSA. The CDR3 here is CASSLVLAGGVGTQYF. Written as DNA, the CDR3 is TGTGCCAGCAGCTTAGTACTAGCGGGAGGGGTTGGTACGCAGTATTTT. Variable domain in full (rest from reference TRBV7-2 and TRBJ2-3): GAGVSQSPSNKVTEKGKDVELRCDPISGHTALYWYRQSLGQGLEFLIYFQGNSAPDKSGLPSDRFSAERTGGSVSTLTIQRTQQEDSAVYLCASSLVLAGGVGTQYFGPGTRLTVL.

This clone appeared once. The chain couples TRBV4-1 to TRBJ2-6, with D perhaps TRBD1 (6 bases). There are 17 residues in the CDR3. V was shortened by 4 bases and J by 0 bases, with 13 bases between the two germline ends. Germline V lookup: CDR1 MGHRA, CDR2 YSYEKL. CDR3 protein: CASSPTGPVSGANVLTF. The CDR3 bases are TGCGCCAGCAGCCCAACAGGGCCAGTCTCTGGGGCCAACGTCCTGACTTTC.

This chain links TRBV2 with TRBJ2-1; no firm D call. This CDR3 has 15 amino acids. Germline values: CDR1 SNHLY, CDR2 FYNNEI. The V end lost 3 bases, the J end lost 6 bases, and 15 bases lay between the germline ends. In DNA, the CDR3 is TGTGCCAGCAGTGATTTTTCGGGTTTGGGCAATGAGCAGTTCTTC. This encodes CASSDFSGLGNEQFF.

This chain uses TRBV30 with TRBJ2-3; D remains unclear. Germline CDR1 and CDR2: GTSNPN and SVGIG (reference sequence). This CDR3 has 16 amino acids. V lost 5 bases to trimming and J lost 0 bases, with 18 bases between them. The CDR3 reads CAWEPRSGSSTDTQYF. CDR3 coding DNA: TGTGCCTGGGAACCTAGGAGTGGGTCTAGCACAGATACGCAGTATTTT.

This rearrangement joins TRBV2 to TRBJ1-1; 11 nucleotides agree with TRBD1. Trimming took 8 bases from V and 4 from J; bases not matched to a gene: 12. From germline, CDR1 is SNHLY and CDR2 FYNNEI. The CDR3 is made up of 16 amino acids. The CDR3 sequence is CASRLRTGGLGTEAFF. The CDR3 DNA sequence: TGTGCCAGCCGGCTGAGGACAGGGGGCTTAGGCACTGAAGCTTTCTTT. The full variable domain, rest sourced from reference TRBV2 and TRBJ1-1, is EPEVTQTPSHQVTQMGQEVILRCVPISNHLYFYWYRQILGQKVEFLVSFYNNEISEKSEIFDDQFSVERPDGSNFTLKIRSTKLEDSAMYFCASRLRTGGLGTEAFFGQGTRLTVV.

The CDR3 DNA reads TGTGCCAGCAGTTACTCTCAGGGTGGCACCGGGGAGCTGTTTTTT. Translating gives CASSYSQGGTGELFF. The chain employs TRBV6-6 and TRBJ2-2; D perhaps matches TRBD1 (5 bases). The ends were cut back, 0 bases at V and 4 bases at J, with 9 bases in the middle. The CDR3 contains 15 residues. CDR1 and CDR2 (germline): MNHNY, SVGAGI (reference sequence).

The chain carries TRBV28 and TRBJ1-1; possible D gene TRBD1, 5 bases. CDR3 size: 12 residues. Germline V lookup: CDR1 MDHEN, CDR2 SYDVKM. V lost 8 bases and J 3 bases, leaving 10 bases between the germline ends. Here the CDR3 DNA reads TGTGCCAGCCGGTCCAGGGACACTGAAGCTTTCTTT. Translating gives CASRSRDTEAFF.

The CDR3 sequence: CASEGQGNYGYTF. CDR3 DNA: TGTGCCAGCGAAGGACAGGGGAACTATGGCTACACCTTC. The rearrangement joins TRBV6-6 to TRBJ1-2, with 9 bases identical to TRBD1. The CDR3 contains 13 residues. The germline CDR1 and CDR2 sequences are MNHNY and SVGAGI (reference sequence). The J segment lost 2 bases and the V segment lost 8 bases, leaving 3 bases of the junction unmatched.

This CDR3 reads CASSSMSGSSNQPQHF. DNA for the CDR3: TGTGCCAGCAGCTCCATGTCAGGGTCCAGCAATCAGCCCCAGCATTTT. J is TRBJ1-5 and V is TRBV7-2, with a tentative D call TRBD1 (5 bases). This CDR3 region has 16 residues. V was trimmed by 4 bases and J by 1 base, leaving 14 bases between them. The germline V gene encodes CDR1 SGHTA and CDR2 FQGNSA.

This clone was seen a single time. The rearrangement joins TRBV18 to TRBJ1-1, with 12 bases identical to TRBD1. The CDR3 totals 14 residues. V gave up 3 bases and J gave up 9 bases; unmatched junction bases: 5. The germline gives CDR1 KGHSH, CDR2 LQKENI. CDR3 in DNA: TGTGCCAGCTCACCCTCGGGACAGGGGGCTAAAGCTTTCTTT. Translation gives CASSPSGQGAKAFF.

Details on this clone: A read error may account for a junction end that differs from germline. This sequence joins TRBV7-7 and TRBJ2-2; 7 bases fit TRBD2. The germline gives CDR1 SSHAT, CDR2 FNYEAQ (reference sequence). CDR3 length equals 15 residues. The CDR3 loop reads CASSPGTTNTGELFF. DNA of the CDR3: TGTGCTAGCAGCCCCGGGACTACCAACACCGGGGAGCTGTTTTTT.

CDR3 DNA: TGTGCCAGCAGCTTAGAGAGAAACACTGAAGCTTTCTTT. Encoded protein: CASSLERNTEAFF. The V call is TRBV11-1, the J call TRBJ1-1; no clear D. From germline, CDR1 is SGHAT and CDR2 FQDESV (reference sequence). The CDR3 loop spans 13 amino acids. Trimming shortened V by 1 base and J by 2 bases, and 5 bases separated the two germline ends. Using reference TRBV11-1 and TRBJ1-1 for the parts outside the CDR3, the full variable domain is EAEVAQSPRYKITEKSQAVAFWCDPISGHATLYWYRQILGQGPELLVQFQDESVVDDSQLPKDRFSAERLKGVDSTLKIQPAELGDSAMYLCASSLERNTEAFFGQGTRLTVV.

This sequence joins TRBV11-3 and TRBJ2-7; 7 bases are a match to TRBD1. The V segment lost 2 bases and the J segment 7 bases; nucleotides outside the gene matches: 8. The CDR3 spans 14 residues. CDR1 is SGHNT and CDR2 is YENEEA in the germline V gene. In DNA, the CDR3 is TGTGCCAGCAGCTTATTTGAAGGGGGCGGTGAGCAGTACTTC. Translated, it gives CASSLFEGGGEQYF.

The V and J genes are TRBV27 and TRBJ1-6; TRBD1 aligns across 8 bases. Germline CDR1 and CDR2: MNHEY and SMNVEV (reference sequence). CDR3 length: 15 amino acids. The ends lost 6 bases at V and 10 bases at J; junction bases unmatched: 11. The CDR3 region is CASRGRTGRHSPLHF. In DNA form, the CDR3 reads TGTGCCAGCAGGGGAAGGACAGGGAGGCACTCACCCCTCCACTTT.

J is TRBJ2-3 and V is TRBV7-8; maybe TRBD1 (6 bases). Trimming took off 5 bases at V and 3 bases at J, with 12 bases between the two ends. The CDR3 has 14 amino acids. Germline CDR1 SGHVS, CDR2 FQNEAQ. In DNA form, the CDR3 reads TGTGCCAGCAGCAAGGGGACAACTACAGATACGCAGTATTTT. It codes for CASSKGTTTDTQYF.

This clone appeared a few times. The gene calls are TRBV7-2 and TRBJ2-1; the match to TRBD2 covers 9 bases. CDR1 is SGHTA, CDR2 FQGNSA, per germline. V shed 3 bases and J 2 bases; nucleotides not matched to a gene: 14. The CDR3 covers 19 residues. The CDR3 protein is CASSLPAGGEIAAYNEQFF. CDR3 coding DNA: TGTGCCAGCAGCTTGCCGGCGGGAGGGGAAATAGCGGCCTACAATGAGCAGTTCTTC.

This chain links TRBV15 with TRBJ2-3; 8 bases align to TRBD1. This CDR3 spans 16 amino acids. Germline values: CDR1 LNHNV, CDR2 YYDKDF (reference sequence). V lost 0 bases, J lost 3 bases, and 5 bases stayed unmatched. The CDR3 DNA reads as TGTGCCACCAGCAGAGATCGACAGGGGTGGACAGATACGCAGTATTTT. Translating it yields CATSRDRQGWTDTQYF.